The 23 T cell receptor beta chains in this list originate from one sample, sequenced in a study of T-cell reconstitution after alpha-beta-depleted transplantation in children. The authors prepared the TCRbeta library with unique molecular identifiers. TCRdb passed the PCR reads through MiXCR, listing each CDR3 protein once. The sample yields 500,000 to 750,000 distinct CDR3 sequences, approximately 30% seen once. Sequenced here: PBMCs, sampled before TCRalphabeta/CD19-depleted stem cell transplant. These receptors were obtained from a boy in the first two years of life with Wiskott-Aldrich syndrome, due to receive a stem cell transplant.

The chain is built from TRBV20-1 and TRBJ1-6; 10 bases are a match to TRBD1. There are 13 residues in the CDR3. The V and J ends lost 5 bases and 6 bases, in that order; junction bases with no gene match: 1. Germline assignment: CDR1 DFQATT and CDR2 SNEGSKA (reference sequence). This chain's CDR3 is CSADRGPNSPLHF. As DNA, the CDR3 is TGCAGTGCTGACAGGGGGCCTAATTCACCCCTCCACTTT.

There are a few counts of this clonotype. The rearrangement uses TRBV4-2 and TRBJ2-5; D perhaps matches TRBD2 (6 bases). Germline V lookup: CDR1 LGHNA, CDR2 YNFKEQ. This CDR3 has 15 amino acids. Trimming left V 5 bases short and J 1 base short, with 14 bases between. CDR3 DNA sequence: TGTGCCAGCAGCGCTACCGGGGACTCCCAAGAGACCCAGTACTTC. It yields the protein CASSATGDSQETQYF.

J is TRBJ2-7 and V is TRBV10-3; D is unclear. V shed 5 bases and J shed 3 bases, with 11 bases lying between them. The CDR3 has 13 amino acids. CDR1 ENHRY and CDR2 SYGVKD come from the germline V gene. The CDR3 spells CAISKVDFYEQYF. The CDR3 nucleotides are TGTGCCATCAGTAAGGTGGATTTCTACGAGCAGTACTTC.

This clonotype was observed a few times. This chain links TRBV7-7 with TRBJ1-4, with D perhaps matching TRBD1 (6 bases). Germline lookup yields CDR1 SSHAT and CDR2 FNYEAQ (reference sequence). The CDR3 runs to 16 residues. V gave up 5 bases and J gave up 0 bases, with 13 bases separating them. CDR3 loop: CASSPSRGSTNEKLFF. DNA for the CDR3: TGTGCCAGCAGCCCCTCCAGGGGTTCAACTAATGAAAAACTGTTTTTT.

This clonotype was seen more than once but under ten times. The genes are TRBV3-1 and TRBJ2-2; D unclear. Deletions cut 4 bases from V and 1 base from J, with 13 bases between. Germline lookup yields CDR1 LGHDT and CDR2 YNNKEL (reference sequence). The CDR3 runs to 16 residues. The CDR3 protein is CASSPRRNWNTGELFF. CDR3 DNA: TGTGCCAGCAGCCCCCGACGGAATTGGAACACCGGGGAGCTGTTTTTT.

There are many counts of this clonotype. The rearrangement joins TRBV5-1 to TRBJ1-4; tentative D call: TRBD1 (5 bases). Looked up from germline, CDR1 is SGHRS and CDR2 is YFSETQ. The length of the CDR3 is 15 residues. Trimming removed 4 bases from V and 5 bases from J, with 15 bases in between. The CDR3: CASSETGTENEKLFF. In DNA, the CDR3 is TGCGCCAGCAGCGAGACCGGGACTGAGAATGAAAAACTGTTTTTT. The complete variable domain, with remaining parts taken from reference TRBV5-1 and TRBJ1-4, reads KAGVTQTPRYLIKTRGQQVTLSCSPISGHRSVSWYQQTPGQGLQFLFEYFSETQRNKGNFPGRFSGRQFSNSRSEMNVSTLELGDSALYLCASSETGTENEKLFFGSGTQLSVL.

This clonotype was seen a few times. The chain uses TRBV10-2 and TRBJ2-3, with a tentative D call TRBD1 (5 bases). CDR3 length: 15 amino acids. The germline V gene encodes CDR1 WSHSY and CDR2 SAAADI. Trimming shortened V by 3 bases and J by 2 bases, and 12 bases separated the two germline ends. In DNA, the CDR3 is TGCGCCAGCAGTGAAGGGGTCCGGGCCACAGATACGCAGTATTTT. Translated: CASSEGVRATDTQYF.

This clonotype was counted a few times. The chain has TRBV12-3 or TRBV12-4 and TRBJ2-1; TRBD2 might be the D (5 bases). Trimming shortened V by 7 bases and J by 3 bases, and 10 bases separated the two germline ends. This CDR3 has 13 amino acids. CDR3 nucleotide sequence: TGTGCCAGCACCCTCGACTACTACAATGAGCAGTTCTTC. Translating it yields CASTLDYYNEQFF.

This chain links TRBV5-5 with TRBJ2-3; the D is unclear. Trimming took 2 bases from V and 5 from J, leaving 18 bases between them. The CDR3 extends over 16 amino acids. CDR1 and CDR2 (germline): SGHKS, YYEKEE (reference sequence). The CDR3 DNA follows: TGTGCCAGCAGCTTAGGTGGGTCCGGCGGTGGAGATACGCAGTATTTT. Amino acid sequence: CASSLGGSGGGDTQYF. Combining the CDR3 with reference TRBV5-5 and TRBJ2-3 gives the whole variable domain DAGVTQSPTHLIKTRGQQVTLRCSPISGHKSVSWYQQVLGQGPQFIFQYYEKEERGRGNFPDRFSARQFPNYSSELNVNALLLGDSALYLCASSLGGSGGGDTQYFGPGTRLTVL.

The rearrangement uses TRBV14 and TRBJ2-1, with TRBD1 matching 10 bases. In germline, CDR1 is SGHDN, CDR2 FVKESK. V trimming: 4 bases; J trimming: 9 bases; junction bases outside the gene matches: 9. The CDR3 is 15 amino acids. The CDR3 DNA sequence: TGTGCCAGCAGCCCTTGGGACAGGGGAGACACTGAGCAGTTCTTC. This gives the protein CASSPWDRGDTEQFF.

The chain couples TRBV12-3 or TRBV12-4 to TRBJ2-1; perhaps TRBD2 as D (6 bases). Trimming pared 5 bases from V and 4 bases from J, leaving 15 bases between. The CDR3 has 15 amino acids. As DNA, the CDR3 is TGTGCCAGCAGTCCCGGGACTCCTCAATACAATGAGCAGTTCTTC. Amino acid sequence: CASSPGTPQYNEQFF.

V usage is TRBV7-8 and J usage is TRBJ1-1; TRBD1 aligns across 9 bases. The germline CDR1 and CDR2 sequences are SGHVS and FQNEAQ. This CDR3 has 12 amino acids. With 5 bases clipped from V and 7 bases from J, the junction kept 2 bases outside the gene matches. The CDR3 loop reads CASSPGQGEAFF. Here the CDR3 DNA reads TGTGCCAGCAGCCCGGGACAGGGTGAAGCTTTCTTT.

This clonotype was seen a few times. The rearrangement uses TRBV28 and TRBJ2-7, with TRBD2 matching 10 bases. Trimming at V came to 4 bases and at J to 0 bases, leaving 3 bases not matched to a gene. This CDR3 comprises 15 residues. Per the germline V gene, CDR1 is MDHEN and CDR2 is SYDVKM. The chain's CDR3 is CASSSLAGNSYEQYF. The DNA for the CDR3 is TGTGCCAGCAGTTCACTAGCGGGGAACTCCTACGAGCAGTACTTC. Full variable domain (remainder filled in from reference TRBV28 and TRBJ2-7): DVKVTQSSRYLVKRTGEKVFLECVQDMDHENMFWYRQDPGLGLRLIYFSYDVKMKEKGDIPEGYSVSREKKERFSLILESASTNQTSMYLCASSSLAGNSYEQYFGPGTRLTVT.

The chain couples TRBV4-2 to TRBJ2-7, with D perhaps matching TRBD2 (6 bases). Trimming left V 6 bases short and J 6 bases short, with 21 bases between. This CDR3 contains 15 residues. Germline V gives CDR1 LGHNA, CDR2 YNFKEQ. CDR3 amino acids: CASSGTRGFLGEQYF. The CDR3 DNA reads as TGTGCCAGCAGTGGGACCCGGGGGTTCCTCGGCGAGCAGTACTTC.

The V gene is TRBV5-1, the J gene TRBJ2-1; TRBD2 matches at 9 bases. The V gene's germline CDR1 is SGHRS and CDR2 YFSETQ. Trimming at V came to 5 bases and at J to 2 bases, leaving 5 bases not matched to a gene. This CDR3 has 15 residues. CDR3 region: CASSSGTSTYNEQFF. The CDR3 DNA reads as TGCGCCAGCAGTTCCGGGACTAGCACCTACAATGAGCAGTTCTTC.

CDR3 nucleotides: TGTGCCAGCAGCCAGGAGCGGGAGGGCCCCCATGAGCAGTTCTTC. Protein product: CASSQEREGPHEQFF. The rearrangement uses TRBV14 and TRBJ2-1, with 10 bases aligning to TRBD2. V dropped 3 bases and J dropped 8; count of bases not matched to a gene: 7. Germline CDR1 is SGHDN and CDR2 is FVKESK. The CDR3 sequence is 15 residues long. Complete variable domain (other parts from reference TRBV14 and TRBJ2-1): EAGVTQFPSHSVIEKGQTVTLRCDPISGHDNLYWYRRVMGKEIKFLLHFVKESKQDESGMPNNRFLAERTGGTYSTLKVQPAELEDSGVYFCASSQEREGPHEQFFGPGTRLTVL.

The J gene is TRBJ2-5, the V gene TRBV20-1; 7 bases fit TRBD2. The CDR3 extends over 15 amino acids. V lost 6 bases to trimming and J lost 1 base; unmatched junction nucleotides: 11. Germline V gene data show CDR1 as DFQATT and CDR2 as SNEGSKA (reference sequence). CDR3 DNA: TGCAGTGCCATTAGGACTAGTTCCACCCAAGAGACCCAGTACTTC. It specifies CSAIRTSSTQETQYF.

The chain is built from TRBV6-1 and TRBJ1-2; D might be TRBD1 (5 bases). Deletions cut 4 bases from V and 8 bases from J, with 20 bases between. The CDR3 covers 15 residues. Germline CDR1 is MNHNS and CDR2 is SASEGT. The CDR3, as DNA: TGTGCCAGCAGTGTGATGGAAAGGGGAATTTTGGGCTACACCTTC. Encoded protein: CASSVMERGILGYTF.

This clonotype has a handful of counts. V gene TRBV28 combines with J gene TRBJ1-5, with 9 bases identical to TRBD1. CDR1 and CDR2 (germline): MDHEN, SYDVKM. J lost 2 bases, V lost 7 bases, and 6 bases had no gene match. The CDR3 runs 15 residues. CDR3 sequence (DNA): TGTGCCAGCACCAGGGACAGGGTGGGCAATCAGCCCCAGCATTTT. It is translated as CASTRDRVGNQPQHF.

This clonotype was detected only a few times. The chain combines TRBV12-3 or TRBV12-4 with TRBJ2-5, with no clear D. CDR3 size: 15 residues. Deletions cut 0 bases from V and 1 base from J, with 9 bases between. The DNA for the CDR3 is TGTGCCAGCAGTTTAGCCAGCGCCTCCCAAGAGACCCAGTACTTC. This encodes CASSLASASQETQYF.

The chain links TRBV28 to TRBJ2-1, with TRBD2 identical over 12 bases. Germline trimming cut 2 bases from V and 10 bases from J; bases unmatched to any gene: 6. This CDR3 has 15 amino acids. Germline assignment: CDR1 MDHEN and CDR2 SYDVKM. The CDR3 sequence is CASSLPLAGGKEQFF. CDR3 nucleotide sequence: TGTGCCAGCAGTTTACCTCTAGCGGGAGGGAAAGAGCAGTTCTTC.

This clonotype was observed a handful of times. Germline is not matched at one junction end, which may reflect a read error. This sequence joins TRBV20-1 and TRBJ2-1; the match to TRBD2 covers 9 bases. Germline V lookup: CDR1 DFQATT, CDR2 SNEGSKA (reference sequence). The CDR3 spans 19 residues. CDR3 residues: CSARETLAGRADYYNEQFF. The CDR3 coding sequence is TGCAGTGCTAGAGAGACTCTAGCGGGGAGGGCTGATTACTACAATGAGCAGTTTTTC.

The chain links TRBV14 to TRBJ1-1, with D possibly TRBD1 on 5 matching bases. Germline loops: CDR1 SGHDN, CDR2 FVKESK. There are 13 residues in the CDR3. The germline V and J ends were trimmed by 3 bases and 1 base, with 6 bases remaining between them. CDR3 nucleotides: TGTGCCAGCAGCCACCAGGGGAACACTGAAGCTTTCTTT. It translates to CASSHQGNTEAFF.